This record covers a single T cell receptor beta chain. The length of the CDR3 is 15 residues. The ends were cut back, 7 bases at V and 1 base at J, with 16 bases in the middle. Germline V gives CDR1 SGHTA, CDR2 FQGNSA. This specimen comes from a study of blood T cell repertoires in COVID-19. Here immunoSEQ multiplex PCR was the method, and the copy in TCRdb shows in-frame clones only, minus some. The sample carries hundreds of thousands of clones, more than 75% recorded once. This TCR came from a woman aged 50 to 60 who had recovered from COVID-19. The chain joins TRBV7-2 to TRBJ2-5; D possibly corresponds to TRBD1 (6 bases). The sample consisted of PBMCs or T cells enriched from blood (not recorded which). This CDR3 is CASILLGGPQETQYF. CDR3 nucleotides: TGTGCCAGCATTCTCTTAGGGGGACCCCAAGAGACCCAGTACTTC.